This entry concerns a single T cell receptor beta chain. This sample stems from a study of blood T cell repertoires in COVID-19. The CDR3 totals 16 residues. In germline, CDR1 is SGHAT, CDR2 FQNNGV. The V gene end was trimmed by 4 bases and the J gene end by 1 base; junction bases not matched to a gene: 5. Authors' analysis steps: Estimation of nucleated cell counts relied on the amplification of reference gene primers. This table comes from immunoSEQ multiplex PCR, and its TCRdb copy is limited to in-frame clones, with some not included. The V and J calls and the clone size are those of that table, but D and trimming were determined from the DNA. Of 200,000 to 250,000 clones in the sample, approximately 88% were seen once.

This clonotype was obtained from a woman aged 25 to 39 who had been exposed to COVID-19. The sequencing sample was made of PBMCs or T cells enriched from blood (not recorded which). The chain couples TRBV11-2 to TRBJ2-3; 10 nucleotides agree with TRBD1. CDR3 loop: CASSSGTGARTDTQYF. As DNA, the CDR3 is TGTGCCAGCAGCTCCGGGACAGGGGCTCGCACAGATACGCAGTATTTT. Filled out from reference TRBV11-2 and TRBJ2-3, the complete variable domain reads EAGVAQSPRYKIIEKRQSVAFWCNPISGHATLYWYQQILGQGPKLLIQFQNNGVVDDSQLPKDRFSAERLKGVDSTLKIQPAKLEDSAVYLCASSSGTGARTDTQYFGPGTRLTVL.